Presented here are 27 T cell receptor beta chains from one specimen sequenced in a study of PD-1 blockade in classical Hodgkin lymphoma. Every one of the patients relapsed after autologous stem cell transplantation (brentuximab vedotin exposure was variable). Negative magnetic selection isolated CD4+ T cells from thawed PBMCs. Repertoires were generated with immunoSEQ multiplex PCR, while TCRdb's copy carries only in-frame clones and drops some. The sample contains about 35,000 clones, more than 80% of which appear only once. Sequenced material: CD4+ T cells from blood, taken at baseline. Receptor source: a human donor with classical Hodgkin lymphoma.

The chain combines TRBV6-1 with TRBJ2-3; weak D call: TRBD2 (5 bases). There are 14 residues in the CDR3. The germline CDR1 and CDR2 sequences are MNHNS and SASEGT. V was clipped by 7 bases and J by 4 bases, with 15 bases between them. The DNA for the CDR3 is TGTGCCAGCACCGAAGGGCTAGCTCCAGATACGCAGTATTTT. Translation gives CASTEGLAPDTQYF.

The V and J genes are TRBV9 and TRBJ2-7, with 13 nucleotides matching TRBD2. The CDR3 has 15 amino acids. Germline V gene lookup returns CDR1 SGDLS and CDR2 YYNGEE. The V gene end was trimmed by 2 bases and the J gene end by 6 bases; junction bases not matched to a gene: 5. The CDR3 coding sequence is TGTGCCAGCAGCGTCGGACTAGCGGGAGAGGGCGAGCAGTACTTC. This translates into CASSVGLAGEGEQYF.

The gene calls are TRBV10-1 and TRBJ2-1; 9 bases are a match to TRBD1. The V and J ends lost 3 bases and 8 bases, in that order; junction bases with no gene match: 14. The germline CDR1 and CDR2 sequences are WNHNN and SYGVQD (reference sequence). There are 17 residues in the CDR3. CDR3 sequence (DNA): TGCGCCAGCAGTGATCGGGAACAGGGGGCGCTACGGGATGAGCAGTTCTTC. As protein: CASSDREQGALRDEQFF.

The rearrangement joins TRBV19 to TRBJ2-1; TRBD2 is a possible D gene (6 bases). Germline assignment: CDR1 LNHDA and CDR2 SQIVND (reference sequence). Trimming pared 3 bases from V and 4 bases from J, leaving 13 bases between. The CDR3 contains 15 residues. The CDR3 bases are TGTGCCAGTAGTATTAGGGAGGCCAGATACAATGAGCAGTTCTTC. This encodes CASSIREARYNEQFF.

The rearrangement uses TRBV28 and TRBJ1-1; TRBD1 agrees at 8 bases. J gave up 7 bases and V 7 bases, and 8 bases lay outside the gene matches. CDR1 is MDHEN and CDR2 is SYDVKM in the germline V gene. The CDR3 is made up of 13 amino acids. The DNA for the CDR3 is TGTGCCAGCATAGGGGACAGGTTAAGTGAAGCTTTCTTT. The encoded protein is CASIGDRLSEAFF.

This chain joins TRBV27 and TRBJ2-7, with D perhaps matching TRBD1 (6 bases). Trimming left V 0 bases short and J 2 bases short, with 14 bases between. This CDR3 region has 16 residues. Per germline, CDR1 MNHEY and CDR2 SMNVEV (reference sequence). The DNA of the CDR3 is TGTGCCAGCAGTTTATCTTGGGACACCGGCACCTACGAGCAGTACTTC. It encodes CASSLSWDTGTYEQYF.

This rearrangement joins TRBV7-9 to TRBJ2-7, with D maybe TRBD1 (5 bases). There are 12 residues in the CDR3. Per germline, CDR1 SEHNR and CDR2 FQNEAQ (reference sequence). V gave up 3 bases and J gave up 4 bases, with 7 bases separating them. The CDR3: CASSFQGYEQYF. In DNA, the CDR3 is TGTGCCAGCAGCTTTCAGGGTTACGAGCAGTACTTC.

This clone was seen a single time. The chain is built from TRBV5-6 and TRBJ1-3; D might be TRBD1 (6 bases). The CDR3 is 17 residues long. The germline V gene has CDR1 SGHDT and CDR2 YYEEEE. The V end lost 1 base, the J end lost 1 base, and 15 bases lay between the germline ends. CDR3 protein: CASSLYGRGASGNTIYF. For the CDR3, the DNA is TGTGCCAGCAGCTTGTATGGCAGGGGTGCTTCTGGAAACACCATATATTTT.

J is TRBJ1-1 and V is TRBV29-1; D is uncertain. Germline CDR1 reads SQVTM; CDR2 reads ANQGSEA. V was pared by 8 bases and J by 4 bases, with 8 bases between. The CDR3 is 10 residues long. This CDR3 is CSTLSTEAFF. CDR3 bases: TGCAGCACTCTTTCCACTGAAGCTTTCTTT.

The V gene is TRBV28, the J gene TRBJ2-1, with a tentative D call TRBD2 (5 bases). This CDR3 contains 17 residues. Germline CDR1 and CDR2: MDHEN and SYDVKM. V was pared by 5 bases and J by 0 bases, with 17 bases between. The CDR3 spells CASSAILGVSSYNEQFF. The CDR3 DNA reads TGTGCCAGCAGTGCTATACTGGGAGTGAGCTCCTACAATGAGCAGTTCTTC. Full variable domain (outside the CDR3, taken from reference TRBV28 and TRBJ2-1): DVKVTQSSRYLVKRTGEKVFLECVQDMDHENMFWYRQDPGLGLRLIYFSYDVKMKEKGDIPEGYSVSREKKERFSLILESASTNQTSMYLCASSAILGVSSYNEQFFGPGTRLTVL.

The J gene is TRBJ1-1, the V gene TRBV7-2; D ambiguous. The V and J ends lost 6 bases and 2 bases respectively, with 7 bases between them. The germline V gene has CDR1 SGHTA and CDR2 FQGNSA. The CDR3 is made up of 12 amino acids. The CDR3 region has the DNA TGTGCCAGCAGGGGTTATAACACTGAAGCTTTCTTT. Protein: CASRGYNTEAFF.

The genes are TRBV28 and TRBJ1-2, with a tentative D call TRBD1 (6 bases). Germline V lookup: CDR1 MDHEN, CDR2 SYDVKM. Trimming took 3 bases from V and 0 from J, leaving 8 bases between them. The CDR3 consists of 14 residues. The CDR3 sequence: CASSFQGTNYGYTF. DNA for the CDR3: TGTGCCAGCAGTTTCCAGGGGACTAACTATGGCTACACCTTC.

This clone was observed a single time. The chain has TRBV11-2 and TRBJ1-2; possible D gene TRBD1, 5 bases. The length of the CDR3 is 17 residues. Germline lookup yields CDR1 SGHAT and CDR2 FQNNGV. The V and J ends lost 2 bases and 8 bases respectively, with 24 bases between them. CDR3 sequence: CASSLRGSAQDGVGYTF. The CDR3 DNA reads as TGTGCCAGCAGCTTAAGAGGGTCGGCACAGGATGGGGTCGGCTACACCTTC. The full variable domain, its missing parts supplied by reference TRBV11-2 and TRBJ1-2, is EAGVAQSPRYKIIEKRQSVAFWCNPISGHATLYWYQQILGQGPKLLIQFQNNGVVDDSQLPKDRFSAERLKGVDSTLKIQPAKLEDSAVYLCASSLRGSAQDGVGYTFGSGTRLTVV.

This chain joins TRBV6-1 and TRBJ2-5; no clear D gene. Looked up from germline, CDR1 is MNHNS and CDR2 is SASEGT. This CDR3 region has 13 residues. Trimming left V 5 bases short and J 0 bases short, with 7 bases between. The CDR3 DNA reads as TGTGCCAGCAGTTCGACGTACCAAGAGACCCAGTACTTC. Protein product: CASSSTYQETQYF.

The chain combines TRBV6-1 with TRBJ2-5, with no clear D. Germline CDR1 and CDR2: MNHNS and SASEGT. V shed 4 bases and J shed 2 bases, with 11 bases lying between them. There are 14 residues in the CDR3. CDR3 sequence: CASSGPRIQETQYF. DNA of the CDR3: TGTGCCAGCAGTGGACCCCGCATACAAGAGACCCAGTACTTC.

This clone has a single count. V and J are TRBV28 and TRBJ1-1; no clear D. The CDR3 is made up of 13 amino acids. CDR1 is MDHEN, CDR2 SYDVKM, per germline. The V end lost 2 bases, the J end lost 6 bases, and 10 bases lay between the germline ends. CDR3 bases: TGTGCCAGCAGTTTAGGACTTTCGTCTGAAGCTTTCTTT. Its translation: CASSLGLSSEAFF.

This chain connects TRBV6-5 to TRBJ2-2; 7 bases agree with TRBD2. V lost 6 bases to trimming and J lost 5 bases; unmatched junction nucleotides: 6. The CDR3 sequence is 14 residues long. In germline, CDR1 is MNHEY, CDR2 SVGAGI. The CDR3 sequence: CASRTGGGTGELFF. CDR3 DNA: TGTGCCAGCAGGACGGGAGGAGGTACCGGGGAGCTGTTTTTT.

This rearrangement joins TRBV5-4 to TRBJ2-2, with TRBD1 matching over 7 bases. Unmatched junction bases numbered 5, after V lost 5 bases and J lost 1 base. The CDR3 sequence is 15 residues long. Germline-derived CDR1 and CDR2 are SGHNT and YYREEE (reference sequence). The CDR3 loop is CASRPNRGNTGELFF. In DNA, the CDR3 is TGTGCCAGCAGGCCGAACAGGGGGAACACCGGGGAGCTGTTTTTT.

The chain is built from TRBV5-1 and TRBJ2-3; tentative D call: TRBD2 (6 bases). This CDR3 contains 14 residues. Germline CDR1 SGHRS, CDR2 YFSETQ. V was trimmed by 7 bases and J by 3 bases, leaving 15 bases between them. In nucleotides, the CDR3 is TGCGCCAGCGCTGGAGGGATCAAAACAGATACGCAGTATTTT. Its translation: CASAGGIKTDTQYF. Supplemented by reference TRBV5-1 and TRBJ2-3, the full variable domain reads KAGVTQTPRYLIKTRGQQVTLSCSPISGHRSVSWYQQTPGQGLQFLFEYFSETQRNKGNFPGRFSGRQFSNSRSEMNVSTLELGDSALYLCASAGGIKTDTQYFGPGTRLTVL.

V usage is TRBV2 and J usage is TRBJ1-2; possible D gene TRBD1, 5 bases. The germline V gene encodes CDR1 SNHLY and CDR2 FYNNEI. The CDR3 contains 14 residues. With 7 bases removed from V and 3 bases from J, the gap between germline ends came to 15 bases. CDR3 DNA: TGTGCCAGCACCGGGGGGACCGCCTACTATGGCTACACCTTC. This gives the protein CASTGGTAYYGYTF.

This CDR3 reads CASSPRTGEQETQYF. CDR3 bases: TGTGCCAGCTCACCACGCACAGGGGAGCAAGAGACCCAGTACTTC. The chain carries TRBV18 and TRBJ2-5; the match to TRBD1 covers 7 bases. Germline CDR1 is KGHSH and CDR2 is LQKENI. This CDR3 is built from 15 residues. Trimming took 1 base from V and 2 from J; bases not matched to a gene: 4.

This chain joins TRBV28 and TRBJ2-7; 11 positions match TRBD2. The junction had 9 bases not matched to a gene; V was cut back by 6 bases and J by 2 bases. The length of the CDR3 is 16 residues. Germline V gene lookup returns CDR1 MDHEN and CDR2 SYDVKM. DNA for the CDR3: TGTGCCAGCAGCTACGATCCGGGACTAGCGGCCTACGAGCAGTACTTC. Translated, it gives CASSYDPGLAAYEQYF.

The DNA for the CDR3 is TGTGCCAGCAGTGCGGTTGGGGGATACTCTGGAAACACCATATATTTT. Translating it yields CASSAVGGYSGNTIYF. The chain recombines TRBV6-1 with TRBJ1-3, with D maybe TRBD1 (5 bases). V gave up 4 bases and J gave up 0 bases, with 13 bases separating them. Germline loops: CDR1 MNHNS, CDR2 SASEGT. This CDR3 is 16 amino acids long.

The chain combines TRBV11-3 with TRBJ1-1; 7 positions agree with TRBD1. CDR1 is SGHNT, CDR2 YENEEA, per germline. CDR3 length: 17 amino acids. J was trimmed by 0 bases and V by 1 base; bases with no gene match: 8. The DNA of the CDR3 is TGTGCCAGCAGCTTAGGTCGATGGGACAGTATGAACACTGAAGCTTTCTTT. It codes for CASSLGRWDSMNTEAFF.

The V gene is TRBV29-1, the J gene TRBJ2-6, with 9 bases that match TRBD1. V dropped 0 bases and J dropped 0; count of bases not matched to a gene: 6. This CDR3 spans 18 amino acids. Germline V gene sequence: CDR1 SQVTM, CDR2 ANQGSEA. CDR3 region: CSVEDPGTGSSGANVLTF. Written as DNA, the CDR3 is TGCAGCGTTGAAGATCCTGGGACAGGGAGCTCTGGGGCCAACGTCCTGACTTTC. The full variable domain, with the rest looked up from reference TRBV29-1 and TRBJ2-6, is SAVISQKPSRDICQRGTSLTIQCQVDSQVTMMFWYRQQPGQSLTLIATANQGSEATYESGFVIDKFPISRPNLTFSTLTVSNMSPEDSSIYLCSVEDPGTGSSGANVLTFGAGSRLTVL.

The genes are TRBV9 and TRBJ2-2; D ambiguous. Germline loops: CDR1 SGDLS, CDR2 YYNGEE. The CDR3 is made up of 16 amino acids. V was clipped by 0 bases and J by 4 bases, with 13 bases between them. CDR3 DNA sequence: TGTGCCAGCAGCGTAGATGTGGACCCCAGCACCGGGGAGCTGTTTTTT. Its translation: CASSVDVDPSTGELFF. Using reference TRBV9 and TRBJ2-2 for the parts outside the CDR3, the full variable domain is DSGVTQTPKHLITATGQRVTLRCSPRSGDLSVYWYQQSLDQGLQFLIQYYNGEERAKGNILERFSAQQFPDLHSELNLSSLELGDSALYFCASSVDVDPSTGELFFGEGSRLTVL.

This clone came up once. The rearrangement links TRBV29-1 to TRBJ1-2; D unclear. CDR3 length: 15 residues. Trimming shortened V by 0 bases and J by 2 bases, and 13 bases separated the two germline ends. Germline-derived CDR1 and CDR2 are SQVTM and ANQGSEA. CDR3 in DNA: TGCAGCGTTGAAGATTCCTGGACCGGCAACTATGGCTACACCTTC. This gives the protein CSVEDSWTGNYGYTF. Variable domain in full (rest from reference TRBV29-1 and TRBJ1-2): SAVISQKPSRDICQRGTSLTIQCQVDSQVTMMFWYRQQPGQSLTLIATANQGSEATYESGFVIDKFPISRPNLTFSTLTVSNMSPEDSSIYLCSVEDSWTGNYGYTFGSGTRLTVV.